Described below is a single T cell receptor beta chain sequence and its context. Its target is not known. This sample was taken from a study of shared clonotypes between healthy human individuals. General study results and limits: Collection of samples was limited to blood; tissue repertoires likely differ. Unshared clonotypes carried lower generation probabilities than those common to all four donors.

Selected positively for CCR7 and CD45RO-negative, naive CD8 cells excluded terminally differentiated effector memory CD45RA+ cells. The V gene's germline CDR1 is MDHEN and CDR2 SYDVKM. Trimming took 6 bases from V and 2 from J, leaving 8 bases between them. CDR3 length: 12 residues. Profiling relied on immunoSEQ multiplex PCR, and the TCRdb table lists in-frame clones only, not all of them. The sample consists of some 2 million clones, approximately 94% of them appearing once. The TCR was taken from a man between 18 and 29 years old in good health. J is TRBJ2-7 and V is TRBV28; D gene ambiguous. Specimen: naive CD8+ T cells sorted from blood. The CDR3 nucleotides are TGTGCCAGCAGGCCAGCCACCTACGAGCAGTACTTC. It yields the protein CASRPATYEQYF.